The source of this TCR beta chain is a study of T cell changes during pregnancy in multiple sclerosis. Generated by immunoSEQ multiplex PCR, the TCRdb table keeps only in-frame clones and is missing some. The sample lists approximately 12,000 clones, 85% to 90% occurring once. The ends lost 6 bases at V and 5 bases at J; junction bases unmatched: 7. CDR3 length: 14 amino acids. Looked up from germline, CDR1 is MNHEY and CDR2 is SMNVEV (reference sequence). This sample comprised CD8+ T cells from peripheral blood mononuclear cells, obtained in the second trimester of pregnancy. The chain couples TRBV27 to TRBJ2-5; 9 nucleotides line up with TRBD1. This clonotype was sampled from a female donor in good health, enrolled as a control in a pregnancy study. The CDR3 DNA is TGTGCCAGCAGGCTACAGGGGGCCGGGGAGACCCAGTACTTC. Translation gives CASRLQGAGETQYF.